The following is a T cell receptor (beta chain) sequence with its context. Its antigen target is currently unknown. It has no much larger one-base neighbor in the sample; base qualities were not kept. The entry originates in a study of blood T cells in healthy people across ages (dated by TCRdb to the mid-2010s). For the study in its entirety: In model experiments, template switching captured about one uniquely barcoded TCR beta cDNA molecule for every two T cells. To avoid experimental bias, donors of different ages were distributed randomly across sequencing lanes. Two additional independent replicas of 1 million unique cDNA reads from the same blood draw were analyzed for two donors (one aged 18 to 30 and one aged 80 or older). To track age-related changes in TCR beta repertoire diversity, the study relied on deep sequencing normalized with unique cDNA molecular identifiers. The donors were divided into four age groups: young (average around 17 years), middle-aged (around 37), aged (roughly 60) and long-lived (82). Overall study outcomes, separate from this receptor: As age increased, observed TCR beta diversity per million T cells dropped in a roughly linear way, and a significant reduction was already evident by age around 41. Because profiling used bulk unsorted PBMCs, naive and antigen-experienced compartments could not be compared conclusively. Total diversity estimates from one million sequenced T cells were considered lower bounds and underestimates. Compared with the aged group, the long-lived group had more naive CD4+ T cells, fewer expanded clones and increased TCR diversity, suggesting age selection. The percentage of naive T cells measured by flow cytometry correlated strongly with observed TCR beta diversity. Donor CMV infection status was unknown, potentially confounding age-related changes in expanded clonotypes.

The library was obtained by 5' RACE. TCRdb shows the sequencer as Illumina HiSeq 2500. The second PCR ran for roughly 7 to 12 cycles and used a J-beta primer mix along with a sample-barcoded 5' primer. Each TCR beta cDNA molecule received a unique molecular identifier from a template-switch 5' adaptor carrying 12 random nucleotides. Each sample yielded at least 2.5 million CDR3-containing paired-end reads. The Mint cDNA synthesis kit, primed by a TRBC-specific oligonucleotide, was used to synthesize first-strand cDNA from all RNA. Following uracil-DNA glycosylase treatment, all cDNA underwent a first 18-cycle PCR with the universal primers M1SS and BC2_uni_R. In the source study's methods: Normalization of each sample was performed by random selection of 1 million high-quality reads, each carrying a distinct molecular identifier. Reads sharing molecular identifiers were discarded rather than binned into consensus sequences. MiTCR, set to a Q25 quality threshold and the strictest error-elimination algorithm, was used for CDR3 identification, clonotype clustering and error correction. Lower-bound total TCR beta diversity was estimated with a nonparametric unseen species model using Euler transformation. TCRdb applied fastp at Q25 and MiXCR to the public reads, then kept only in-frame beta chains. Every entry covers one CDR3 protein and lists the most common genes and DNA from its rows. TCRdb, not the original authors, processed these V and J calls. This sample lists about 1 million distinct CDR3 sequences; under 45% were detected once. The ten largest clones capture about 19% of the sample.

Donors were around 37 systemically healthy Caucasian individuals from Russia aged 6 to 90 years. Each donor gave around 9.9 milliliters of peripheral blood, collected into EDTA-treated Vacutainer tubes. Ficoll-Paque density-gradient centrifugation was used to isolate PBMCs, with at least 7 million per sample. Total RNA was extracted from PBMCs with Trizol reagent, with at least 6 micrograms obtained per sample. Naive CD45RAhigh/CD27high T cell percentages were measured by flow cytometry on a PBMC aliquot from every donor. The CDR3 goes from the cysteine to the phenylalanine over 16 residues. Only the CDR3 DNA is retained, 48 bases long and in frame from the first base. V ends up 6 bases short and J 8 bases short, with an unmatched junction base count of 12.

Sequencing used blood. The V and J genes are TRBV12-3 or TRBV12-4 and TRBJ2-2, with 10 central nucleotides matching TRBD2. This sequence originates from a woman aged 60-75 years in good health. The DNA sequence is given as TGTGCCAGCAGGAGAGGGGCTAGCGGGAGTTTTGGGGAGCTGTTTTTT. The encoded protein is CASRRGASGSFGELFF.